This TCR beta chain was sequenced during a study of T-cell memory formation after mild COVID-19. Study in general: TCR clusters showed largely donor specificity. Broader study findings: Proof of SARS-CoV-2 specificity was absent for the second-wave clones that crested on day 37. Pre-infection memory contained some responding clones, which suggested that cross-reactive memory had joined. Shrinking CD4+ clones resided mostly in CM and EM, and CD8+ ones in EMRA.

Trimming pared 7 bases from V and 0 bases from J, leaving 16 bases between. This CDR3 is 15 amino acids long. Germline CDR1 reads MNHEY; CDR2 reads SMNVEV (reference sequence). One entry per CDR3 protein, called by TCRdb with MiXCR from the 5' RACE reads. The data hold 300,000 to 350,000 distinct CDR3 sequences, with 10% to 15% observed a single time. This clonotype showed up just a few times. Its cognate antigen is unknown. This TCR came from a man younger than 35 who had mild COVID-19 (a few samples of this study predate the infection). Cell type and time point are not known. Sequencing used PBMCs or a T cell subset sorted from them (not recorded which). The genes are TRBV27 and TRBJ2-7, with D uncertain. The CDR3 reads CASTPRGRSSYEQYF. DNA for the CDR3: TGTGCCAGCACTCCCCGTGGGCGCTCCTCCTACGAGCAGTACTTC.